This is a list of T cell receptor beta chains from one sample in a study of blood T cell repertoires in COVID-19. Some clones are missing from TCRdb's copy, which holds only in-frame ones; the method was immunoSEQ multiplex PCR. The sample holds fewer than 350,000 clones, 85% seen once. Input material: PBMCs or T cells enriched from blood (not recorded which). The receptors shown here come from a woman in her twenties or thirties who had been exposed to COVID-19. Each CDR3 is given with its conserved first and last residue. A D gene is named only where the DNA matches it firmly. Size is omitted from some rows. Given values are once, few, many or a class for expanded clones.

d_call clone_size j_call v_call cdr3_aa cdr3_nt
- - TRBJ2-5 TRBV2 CASSETGETQYF TGTGCCAGCAGTGAAACTGGAGAGACCCAGTACTTC
- - TRBJ2-7 TRBV30 CAWSVGGSSYEQYF TGTGCCTGGAGTGTAGGCGGCAGTTCCTACGAGCAGTACTTC
- few TRBJ1-1 TRBV19 CASSIGQLNTEAFF TGTGCCAGTAGTATTGGCCAGTTGAACACTGAAGCTTTCTTT
TRBD2 - TRBJ2-5 TRBV19 CASSPSGAMPETQYF TGTGCCAGTAGTCCTAGCGGGGCCATGCCTGAGACCCAGTACTTC
- - TRBJ1-2 TRBV28 CASRDWDSGYTF TGTGCCAGCAGGGACTGGGATAGCGGCTACACCTTC
- - TRBJ1-1 TRBV7-9 CASSSNRANTEAFF TGTGCCAGCAGCTCCAACAGGGCGAACACTGAAGCTTTCTTT
- - TRBJ1-5 TRBV21-1 CASSKDEGNYSNQPQHF TGTGCCAGCAGCAAAGATGAGGGAAATTATAGCAATCAGCCCCAGCATTTT
- - TRBJ1-2 TRBV7-8 CASMRAAAGYGYTF TGTGCCAGCATGCGGGCCGCCGCCGGCTATGGCTACACCTTC
- - TRBJ2-6 TRBV2 CASSPRAGANVLTF TGTGCCAGCAGCCCCAGGGCTGGGGCCAACGTCCTGACTTTC
TRBD2 few TRBJ2-1 TRBV10-2 CASRGTSGGNSNEQFF TGCGCCAGCAGGGGGACTAGCGGGGGGAATAGTAATGAGCAGTTCTTC
TRBD1 - TRBJ1-2 TRBV10-3 CAISESRDRSSGYTF TGTGCCATCAGTGAGTCCCGGGACAGGTCCAGTGGCTACACCTTC
- - TRBJ1-1 TRBV28 CATIVRGLTEAFF TGTGCCACCATCGTCAGGGGCCTAACTGAAGCTTTCTTT
- - TRBJ2-7 TRBV10-3 CATGRADKGRVDEQYF TGTGCCACTGGACGAGCGGATAAAGGGCGCGTCGACGAGCAGTACTTC
- - TRBJ2-2 TRBV11-2 CASRRQVSGELFF TGTGCCAGCAGACGACAAGTCTCCGGGGAGCTGTTTTTT
- - TRBJ2-7 TRBV2 CASSEHAAGEQYF TGTGCCAGCAGTGAACACGCGGCGGGGGAGCAGTACTTC
- - TRBJ1-2 TRBV28 CASSTAVNYGYTF TGTGCCAGCAGTACAGCGGTTAACTATGGCTACACCTTC
TRBD2 - TRBJ2-7 TRBV7-2 CASSLALAGGPYEQYF TGTGCCAGCAGCTTAGCCCTAGCGGGGGGGCCCTACGAGCAGTACTTC
- - TRBJ1-1 TRBV30 CAWSPGGTEAFF TGTGCCTGGTCCCCCGGGGGCACTGAAGCTTTCTTT
- - TRBJ2-1 TRBV27 CASSLWKTNEQFF TGTGCCAGCAGTTTATGGAAGACAAATGAGCAGTTCTTC
TRBD2 - TRBJ2-7 TRBV28 CASTLGTSGYEQYF TGTGCCAGCACCCTCGGGACTAGCGGCTACGAGCAGTACTTC
TRBD1 - TRBJ2-3 TRBV28 CASTGKGRTGGSWTDTQYF TGTGCCAGCACCGGAAAGGGCCGGACAGGGGGTAGTTGGACAGATACGCAGTATTTT
TRBD1 once TRBJ1-2 TRBV9 CASSVEAGTGTGYTF TGTGCCAGCAGCGTAGAGGCGGGGACAGGGACCGGCTACACCTTC
- once TRBJ1-5 TRBV6-5 CASRPPGGRQPQHF TGTGCCAGCCGCCCGCCGGGGGGTCGCCAGCCCCAGCATTTT
TRBD2 - TRBJ2-7 TRBV5-1 CASSLGQLAGTSYEQYF TGCGCCAGCAGCTTGGGACAACTAGCGGGGACCTCCTACGAGCAGTACTTC
- - TRBJ2-7 TRBV7-9 CASSSAGQTYEQYF TGTGCCAGCAGCTCCGCGGGGCAGACCTACGAGCAGTACTTC